Presented here are 27 T cell receptor beta chains from one specimen sequenced in a study of blood T cell repertoires in COVID-19. Data came from immunoSEQ multiplex PCR; TCRdb stores just in-frame clones and leaves some out. The table shows some 320,000 clones, with approximately 89% occurring only once. The sequenced sample was PBMCs or T cells enriched from blood (not recorded which). These receptors originate from a woman in her fifties or sixties who had been exposed to COVID-19.

The rearrangement joins TRBV27 to TRBJ2-7, with D hard to call. CDR1 is MNHEY and CDR2 is SMNVEV in the germline V gene (reference sequence). This CDR3 region has 9 residues. V was trimmed by 11 bases and J by 3 bases, leaving 5 bases between them. The CDR3 reads CAYIYEQYF. In nucleotides, the CDR3 is TGTGCCTATATCTACGAGCAGTACTTC.

The DNA for the CDR3 is TGCGCCAGCAGCATCGAGGGAGGGTGGAATGAAAAACTGTTTTTT. It is translated as CASSIEGGWNEKLFF. V and J are TRBV5-1 and TRBJ1-4, with D unresolved. CDR1 is SGHRS, CDR2 YFSETQ, per germline. The germline V and J ends were trimmed by 4 bases and 5 bases, with 15 bases remaining between them. The CDR3 length is 15 residues.

The V call is TRBV5-1, the J call TRBJ1-2, with D hard to call. This CDR3 spans 13 amino acids. Germline V gene lookup returns CDR1 SGHRS and CDR2 YFSETQ. V gave up 5 bases and J gave up 6 bases, with 14 bases separating them. CDR3 protein: CASRIGARDGYTF. DNA for the CDR3: TGCGCCAGCAGAATAGGAGCACGGGATGGCTACACCTTC.

The V gene is TRBV12-3 or TRBV12-4, the J gene TRBJ1-2; D gene uncertain. V lost 2 bases, J lost 3 bases, and 7 bases lay in between. CDR3 size: 13 residues. CDR3 sequence (DNA): TGTGCCAGCAGTTTAAGGAGTCACTATGGCTACACCTTC. Protein: CASSLRSHYGYTF.

The gene calls are TRBV7-2 and TRBJ2-1; possible D gene TRBD2, 6 bases. The CDR3 runs 14 residues. The germline V and J ends were trimmed by 5 bases and 5 bases, with 13 bases remaining between them. Germline CDR1 is SGHTA and CDR2 is FQGNSA. The CDR3 sequence is CASSRDLGHNEQFF. As DNA, the CDR3 is TGTGCCAGCAGCCGGGACTTAGGACACAATGAGCAGTTCTTC.

The chain joins TRBV5-6 to TRBJ2-2; tentatively, D is TRBD1 (6 bases). The V and J ends lost 0 bases and 8 bases respectively, with 8 bases between them. The CDR3 has 13 amino acids. The germline V gene has CDR1 SGHDT and CDR2 YYEEEE. The CDR3 loop reads CASSLGTAGELFF. CDR3 in DNA: TGTGCCAGCAGCTTGGGGACAGCTGGGGAGCTGTTTTTT.

J is TRBJ2-2 and V is TRBV28, with 8 bases identical to TRBD1. After removal of 6 bases from V and 0 bases from J, the junction contained 3 bases not matched to a gene. Looked up from germline, CDR1 is MDHEN and CDR2 is SYDVKM. The CDR3 sequence is 15 residues long. CDR3 nucleotide sequence: TGTGCCAGCAGCACACAGGGGGCGAACACCGGGGAGCTGTTTTTT. It translates to CASSTQGANTGELFF.

The gene calls are TRBV9 and TRBJ2-1, with TRBD2 matching over 12 bases. Germline V CDR1 and CDR2: SGDLS, YYNGEE. The trim removed 4 bases at V and 1 base at J, leaving 18 bases unmatched. This CDR3 has 21 amino acids. In DNA, the CDR3 is TGTGCCAGCAGCCACCCTGAGGCTAGCGGGGGGGTCCACCTATCCTACAATGAGCAGTTCTTC. Translated, it gives CASSHPEASGGVHLSYNEQFF.

This clone was detected a few times. V is TRBV27 and J is TRBJ1-2; TRBD1 matches at 10 bases. Germline V gives CDR1 MNHEY, CDR2 SMNVEV (reference sequence). The ends lost 4 bases at V and 4 bases at J; junction bases unmatched: 6. The CDR3 covers 15 residues. CDR3 nucleotide sequence: TGTGCCAGCAGTTCACGGGACAGGGGTGGCTATGGCTACACCTTC. Its translation: CASSSRDRGGYGYTF.

This clone was picked up a small number of times. The chain joins TRBV5-5 to TRBJ1-4; perhaps TRBD1 as D (6 bases). CDR1 SGHKS and CDR2 YYEKEE come from the germline V gene (reference sequence). Deletions cut 1 base from V and 7 bases from J, with 11 bases between. CDR3 length equals 14 residues. The chain's CDR3 is CASSLREGGEKLFF. The CDR3, as DNA: TGTGCCAGCAGCTTGCGTGAAGGGGGTGAAAAACTGTTTTTT.

The CDR3 reads CASSPKGGSVGEQYF. In nucleotides, the CDR3 is TGTGCCAGCAGCCCCAAAGGGGGCTCCGTTGGGGAGCAGTACTTC. This chain uses TRBV4-2 with TRBJ2-7; 7 bases agree with TRBD1. The CDR3 contains 15 residues. Germline trimming cut 4 bases from V and 7 bases from J; bases unmatched to any gene: 13. In germline, CDR1 is LGHNA, CDR2 YNFKEQ.

Only a few counts were recorded for this clone. The chain has TRBV28 and TRBJ1-5; D call uncertain. This CDR3 contains 14 residues. Germline V gene lookup returns CDR1 MDHEN and CDR2 SYDVKM. V shed 3 bases and J shed 0 bases, with 6 bases lying between them. The CDR3 reads CASSFYGSNQPQHF. The CDR3 DNA sequence: TGTGCCAGCAGTTTCTACGGTAGCAATCAGCCCCAGCATTTT.

The rearrangement joins TRBV6-1 to TRBJ2-5, with 7 bases fitting TRBD2. V was clipped by 2 bases and J by 7 bases; unmatched bases: 7. This CDR3 is built from 14 residues. CDR1 MNHNS and CDR2 SASEGT come from the germline V gene. The CDR3 coding sequence is TGTGCCAGCAGTGAATGGGGGGAGGGGTGGACCCAGTACTTC. Protein: CASSEWGEGWTQYF.

This clone appeared once. The chain is built from TRBV19 and TRBJ1-5; possible D gene TRBD1, 5 bases. The CDR3 is made up of 15 amino acids. V shed 7 bases and J shed 2 bases, with 15 bases lying between them. The V gene's germline CDR1 is LNHDA and CDR2 SQIVND (reference sequence). CDR3 DNA sequence: TGTGCCAGTACCCCTAAGGGGTACGGCAATCAGCCCCAGCATTTT. Protein: CASTPKGYGNQPQHF.

This rearrangement joins TRBV30 to TRBJ1-4; maybe TRBD1 (5 bases). This CDR3 contains 14 residues. The germline CDR1 and CDR2 sequences are GTSNPN and SVGIG (reference sequence). Trimming took 4 bases from V and 4 from J, leaving 13 bases between them. The chain's CDR3 is CAWTGGLFNEKLFF. CDR3 in DNA: TGTGCCTGGACGGGGGGACTCTTTAATGAAAAACTGTTTTTT.

This clone was recorded once. The chain couples TRBV9 to TRBJ2-3; TRBD2 matches at 10 bases. CDR3 length: 17 residues. V dropped 3 bases and J dropped 2; count of bases not matched to a gene: 9. CDR1 is SGDLS, CDR2 YYNGEE, per germline. The CDR3 here is CASSAGGSGGYTDTQYF. The CDR3 DNA sequence: TGTGCCAGCAGCGCCGGCGGTAGCGGGGGGTACACAGATACGCAGTATTTT.

The chain carries TRBV19 and TRBJ1-6, with no clear D. The CDR3 spans 14 residues. V lost 10 bases and J 0 bases, leaving 10 bases between the germline ends. The germline V gene encodes CDR1 LNHDA and CDR2 SQIVND (reference sequence). CDR3 sequence (DNA): TGTGCCACCGCCGCCTACTCCTATAATTCACCCCTCCACTTT. Protein sequence: CATAAYSYNSPLHF.

This chain connects TRBV30 to TRBJ1-6, with 8 bases fitting TRBD1. Germline-derived CDR1 and CDR2 are GTSNPN and SVGIG (reference sequence). The CDR3 extends over 16 amino acids. V shed 3 bases and J 0 bases; nucleotides not matched to a gene: 4. The CDR3 bases are TGTGCCTGGAGGACAGGGGATATCTCCTATAATTCACCCCTCCACTTT. It codes for CAWRTGDISYNSPLHF.

J is TRBJ2-7 and V is TRBV4-2; no clear D. The CDR3 spans 14 residues. The germline gives CDR1 LGHNA, CDR2 YNFKEQ. V was cut by 2 bases and J by 3 bases, with 11 bases left in between. CDR3 nucleotides: TGTGCCAGCAGCCAAAACCTTCGCAGCTACGAGCAGTACTTC. Translated, it gives CASSQNLRSYEQYF.

The rearrangement uses TRBV5-6 and TRBJ2-3, with D perhaps TRBD1 (5 bases). Germline values: CDR1 SGHDT, CDR2 YYEEEE. The V gene lost 3 bases and the J gene lost 6 bases, with 20 bases spanning the gap. This CDR3 spans 16 amino acids. The chain's CDR3 is CASSWRKGLVADTQYF. CDR3 sequence (DNA): TGTGCCAGCAGCTGGCGGAAGGGGCTAGTCGCTGATACGCAGTATTTT.

V gene TRBV19 combines with J gene TRBJ2-7, with TRBD1 identical over 8 bases. Germline loops: CDR1 LNHDA, CDR2 SQIVND (reference sequence). The V segment lost 5 bases and the J segment 7 bases; nucleotides outside the gene matches: 7. The length of the CDR3 is 13 residues. This CDR3 reads CASSSTRDREQYF. In DNA form, the CDR3 reads TGTGCCAGTAGTTCCACCCGGGACAGGGAGCAGTACTTC. Full variable domain (missing parts from reference TRBV19 and TRBJ2-7): DGGITQSPKYLFRKEGQNVTLSCEQNLNHDAMYWYRQDPGQGLRLIYYSQIVNDFQKGDIAEGYSVSREKKESFPLTVTSAQKNPTAFYLCASSSTRDREQYFGPGTRLTVT.

Notes on this clone: A read error may produce the germline difference seen at one junction end. The V call is TRBV7-9, the J call TRBJ1-1; D is perhaps TRBD1 (6 bases). Per the germline V gene, CDR1 is SEHNR and CDR2 is FQNEAQ (reference sequence). CDR3 length: 11 residues. Here the CDR3 reads CASSLGGREVF. In DNA form, the CDR3 reads TGTGCCAGCAGCTTAGGGGGGCGGGAGGTCTTT.

The chain has TRBV5-4 and TRBJ2-1; TRBD2 aligns across 9 bases. The CDR3 covers 17 residues. Trimming cost V 4 bases and J 3 bases; bases outside gene matches: 11. The germline gives CDR1 SGHNT, CDR2 YYREEE (reference sequence). The CDR3 DNA reads as TGTGCCAGCAGCGGGGAGCGGGGGGCCGAGAACTACAATGAGCAGTTCTTC. Its translation is CASSGERGAENYNEQFF.

The chain has TRBV28 and TRBJ1-1; D remains ambiguous. The CDR3 is 11 residues long. CDR1 is MDHEN, CDR2 SYDVKM, per germline. Trimming pared 5 bases from V and 6 bases from J, leaving 7 bases between. Written as DNA, the CDR3 is TGTGCCAGCAGTAAGAGTCCTGAAGCTTTCTTT. It specifies CASSKSPEAFF.

The sample holds a few counts of this clone. The gene calls are TRBV4-2 and TRBJ1-2; D is unclear. The CDR3 extends over 14 amino acids. The germline V and J ends were trimmed by 4 bases and 0 bases, with 9 bases remaining between them. The germline gives CDR1 LGHNA, CDR2 YNFKEQ. The DNA of the CDR3 is TGTGCCAGCAGCCCTCCAGGCTCTAACTATGGCTACACCTTC. Translating it yields CASSPPGSNYGYTF.

The CDR3 DNA follows: TGTGCCAGCAGTCCGCCTGGACAGGGGGCTTACGAGCAGTACTTC. Residues: CASSPPGQGAYEQYF. This chain connects TRBV28 to TRBJ2-7, with TRBD1 identical over 11 bases. The trim removed 5 bases at V and 4 bases at J, leaving 7 bases unmatched. The germline CDR1 and CDR2 sequences are MDHEN and SYDVKM. The CDR3 sequence is 15 residues long.

The V gene is TRBV6-5, the J gene TRBJ1-1; the match to TRBD1 covers 11 bases. The V segment lost 6 bases and the J segment 5 bases; nucleotides outside the gene matches: 8. The CDR3 is 15 residues long. CDR1 and CDR2 (germline): MNHEY, SVGAGI. The CDR3 spells CASSGTGGIMTEAFF. Here the CDR3 DNA reads TGTGCCAGCAGCGGGACAGGGGGTATTATGACTGAAGCTTTCTTT.